The next 8 T cell receptor beta chains were all read from a single sample in a study of blood T cell repertoires in COVID-19. Using immunoSEQ multiplex PCR, the repertoire was profiled, and TCRdb retains in-frame clones only, with some absent. Altogether 450,000 or so clones are present, about nine tenths being singletons, with the ten largest covering around 0.6%. The sequencing sample was made of PBMCs or T cells enriched from blood (not recorded which). These receptors were taken from a man between 18 and 35 years old who had recovered from COVID-19.

This chain joins TRBV7-8 and TRBJ1-3; TRBD1 matches at 9 bases. This CDR3 has 15 residues. Per germline, CDR1 SGHVS and CDR2 FQNEAQ. With 1 base clipped from V and 3 bases from J, the junction kept 1 base outside the gene matches. The CDR3 DNA is TGTGCCAGCAGCTTAGACAGGGGGCTTGGAAACACCATATATTTT. It codes for CASSLDRGLGNTIYF.

The J gene is TRBJ1-4, the V gene TRBV12-3 or TRBV12-4, with TRBD1 matching 9 bases. The V and J ends lost 7 bases and 8 bases, in that order; junction bases with no gene match: 5. CDR3 size: 13 residues. The DNA of the CDR3 is TGTGCCAGCACCAACAGGGGGCGAGAAAAACTGTTTTTT. The encoded protein is CASTNRGREKLFF.

This clone was seen only once. V gene TRBV27 combines with J gene TRBJ1-2, with a possible D match to TRBD1 (6 bases). V was cut by 4 bases and J by 0 bases, with 12 bases left in between. This CDR3 has 15 amino acids. Germline CDR1 is MNHEY and CDR2 is SMNVEV (reference sequence). Here the CDR3 DNA reads TGTGCCAGCAGTTCCCTAGACAGGCCTAACTATGGCTACACCTTC. It translates to CASSSLDRPNYGYTF.

V and J are TRBV4-1 and TRBJ2-7, with TRBD1 as a possible D gene (5 bases). Trimming pared 3 bases from V and 3 bases from J, leaving 15 bases between. Germline CDR1 reads MGHRA; CDR2 reads YSYEKL. The length of the CDR3 is 15 residues. CDR3 coding DNA: TGCGCCAGCAGCCATGCGGACACGGCGGTCTACGAGCAGTACTTC. This sequence encodes CASSHADTAVYEQYF.

V and J are TRBV19 and TRBJ2-5; 7 bases match TRBD1. This CDR3 spans 13 amino acids. V lost 4 bases, J lost 6 bases, and 5 bases stayed unmatched. Germline CDR1 LNHDA, CDR2 SQIVND (reference sequence). The CDR3 protein is CASSTGGWKTQYF. CDR3 sequence (DNA): TGTGCCAGTAGTACAGGGGGTTGGAAGACCCAGTACTTC.

V usage is TRBV7-8 and J usage is TRBJ1-1; D possibly corresponds to TRBD1 (5 bases). The germline gives CDR1 SGHVS, CDR2 FQNEAQ. The V end was cut by 1 base, the J end by 2 bases, with 8 bases between. There are 14 residues in the CDR3. CDR3 protein: CASSLGQLNTEAFF. CDR3 nucleotides: TGTGCCAGCAGCTTAGGACAGCTTAACACTGAAGCTTTCTTT.

The V gene is TRBV30, the J gene TRBJ2-3; 8 bases match TRBD2. The CDR3 is 16 residues long. In germline, CDR1 is GTSNPN, CDR2 SVGIG (reference sequence). Trimming took 4 bases from V and 1 from J; bases not matched to a gene: 10. The CDR3 loop reads CAWTDGRAGGTDTQYF. The CDR3 nucleotides read TGTGCCTGGACCGACGGGAGGGCCGGAGGCACAGATACGCAGTATTTT.

This clone was detected once. The J gene is TRBJ2-7, the V gene TRBV7-2; 7 bases are shared with TRBD1. V trimming: 4 bases; J trimming: 6 bases; junction bases outside the gene matches: 6. Germline lookup yields CDR1 SGHTA and CDR2 FQGNSA. The CDR3 loop spans 13 amino acids. The CDR3 loop reads CASSYRGTLEQYF. DNA for the CDR3: TGTGCCAGCAGCTACAGGGGTACCCTCGAGCAGTACTTC.